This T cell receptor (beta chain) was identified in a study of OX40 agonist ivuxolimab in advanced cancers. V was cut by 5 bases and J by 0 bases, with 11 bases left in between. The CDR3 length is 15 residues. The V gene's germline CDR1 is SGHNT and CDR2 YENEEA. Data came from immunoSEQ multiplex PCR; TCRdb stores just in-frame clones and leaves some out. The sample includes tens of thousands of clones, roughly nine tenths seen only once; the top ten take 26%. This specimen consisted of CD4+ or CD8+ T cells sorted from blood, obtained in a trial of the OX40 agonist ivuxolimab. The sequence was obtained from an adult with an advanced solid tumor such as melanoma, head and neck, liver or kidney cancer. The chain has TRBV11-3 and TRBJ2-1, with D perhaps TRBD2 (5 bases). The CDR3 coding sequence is TGTGCCAGCAGCCCAGACTACCTCTCCTACAATGAGCAGTTCTTC. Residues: CASSPDYLSYNEQFF.